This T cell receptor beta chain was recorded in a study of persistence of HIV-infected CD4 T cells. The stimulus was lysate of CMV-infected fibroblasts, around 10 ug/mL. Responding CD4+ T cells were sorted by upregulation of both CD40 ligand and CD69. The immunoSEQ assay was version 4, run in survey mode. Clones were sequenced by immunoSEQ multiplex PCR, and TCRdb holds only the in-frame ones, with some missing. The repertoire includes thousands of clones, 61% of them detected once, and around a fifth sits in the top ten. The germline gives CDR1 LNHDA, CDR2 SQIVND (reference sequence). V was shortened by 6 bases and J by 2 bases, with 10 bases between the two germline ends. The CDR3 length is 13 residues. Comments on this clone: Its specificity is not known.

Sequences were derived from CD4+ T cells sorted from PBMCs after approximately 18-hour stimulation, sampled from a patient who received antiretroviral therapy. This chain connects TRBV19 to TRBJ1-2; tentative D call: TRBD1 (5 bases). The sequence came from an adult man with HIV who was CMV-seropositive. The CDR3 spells CASSEGRNYGYTF. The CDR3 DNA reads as TGTGCCAGTAGCGAGGGGCGCAACTATGGCTACACCTTC.